Listed below are T cell receptor beta chains from one sample, sequenced in a study of cytomegalovirus exposure and HLA in healthy donors. Method: immunoSEQ multiplex PCR; TCRdb's copy keeps in-frame clones and lacks some. The table includes about 78,000 clones, 60% to 75% detected once. Sequenced sample: PBMCs. These receptor sequences come from a middle-aged woman in good health and CMV-seropositive. The CDR3 runs from the conserved cysteine through the conserved F or W. The D gene is left open where the match is weak. Some rows have no size entry. The others give once, few or many, or a class for an expanded clone.

j_gene | v_gene | d_gene | abundance | CDR3nt | CDR3aa
TRBJ2-1 | TRBV10-3 | TRBD2 | once | TGTGCCATCAGTTCAAGAACTAGCGGGAGGCCGGCCGCCTACAATGAGCAGTTCTTC | CAISSRTSGRPAAYNEQFF
TRBJ2-3 | TRBV7-2 | TRBD2 | NA | TGTGCCAGCAGCCGACGGGGGGGATCCCTCGGGGATACGCAGTATTTT | CASSRRGGSLGDTQYF
TRBJ1-1 | TRBV5-4 | NA | few | TGTGCCAGCAGCTTGAACTTGGCTTTTCGAGGAGTCCCTGAAGCTTTCTTT | CASSLNLAFRGVPEAFF
TRBJ2-7 | TRBV7-2 | TRBD2 | once | TGTGCCAGCAGCCCCTGGACTAGTACCTACGAGCAGTACTTC | CASSPWTSTYEQYF
TRBJ2-1 | TRBV6-1 | TRBD2 | few | TGTGCCAGCACTAGCGGGAGCACCGGGGGGGATGAGCAGTTCTTC | CASTSGSTGGDEQFF
TRBJ1-2 | TRBV10-3 | TRBD1 | NA | TGTGCCAGTGGGACAGGGGATGCTTTCTACTATGGCTACACCTTC | CASGTGDAFYYGYTF
TRBJ2-3 | TRBV10-3 | TRBD2 | NA | TGTGCCATCAGGGGCCAACTAGCGGGAGTACGAGATACGCAGTATTTT | CAIRGQLAGVRDTQYF
TRBJ2-5 | TRBV29-1 | NA | few | TGCAGCGCCGGGACACCCGGGCGGGAGACCCAGTACTTC | CSAGTPGRETQYF
TRBJ2-1 | TRBV5-1 | NA | once | TGCGCCAGCAGCCAGGACTATGGTGAGCAGTTCTTC | CASSQDYGEQFF
TRBJ1-5 | TRBV6-6 | NA | NA | TGTGCCAGCAGGACAGGTAATCAGCCCCAGCATTTT | CASRTGNQPQHF
TRBJ2-1 | TRBV7-6 | TRBD2 | NA | TGTGCCAGCAGTCTTAGCGGGGGAACCTACAATGAGCAGTTCTTC | CASSLSGGTYNEQFF